Detailed here is one TCR beta chain. What this receptor recognizes is not known. Qualities for individual bases were not recorded, and no much larger clone is one base off. The method behind the library was 5' RACE. These reads were obtained on an Illumina HiSeq 2500. The second PCR ran for about 6 to 12 cycles and used a J-beta primer mix along with a sample-barcoded 5' primer. A template-switch 5' adaptor carrying 12 random nucleotides introduced a unique molecular identifier onto each TCR beta cDNA molecule. At least 2.5 million CDR3-containing paired-end reads were obtained from each sample. First-strand cDNA synthesis was performed from all RNA using the Mint cDNA synthesis kit, with priming by a TRBC-specific oligonucleotide. Following uracil-DNA glycosylase treatment, all cDNA underwent a first 18-cycle PCR with the universal primers M1SS and BC2_uni_R. The published analysis was carried out like this. For normalization, 1 million high-quality reads were randomly selected from each sample, with every read carrying a distinct molecular identifier. Instead of being binned into consensus sequences, reads that shared molecular identifiers were thrown out. MiTCR, run with a Q25 quality threshold and the strictest error-elimination algorithm, handled CDR3 identification, clonotype clustering and error correction. A nonparametric unseen species model using Euler transformation provided a lower-bound estimate of total TCR beta diversity. Clones were called with MiXCR by TCRdb after fastp trimmed the public reads at Q25, and only in-frame beta chains were retained. For every CDR3 protein sequence, its rows merge into one entry that carries the most common genes and DNA. The V and J calls reflect TCRdb's pipeline rather than the authors' work. The sample records over 700,000 distinct CDR3 sequences, 25% of which are singletons. Together, the top ten hold more than 8.5% of the sample.

The donors were roughly 39 Caucasian individuals from Russia, aged roughly 6 to 90 years, who were systemically healthy. Around 10 milliliters of peripheral blood were collected from each donor into EDTA-treated Vacutainer tubes. PBMCs were isolated by Ficoll-Paque density-gradient centrifugation, with at least 6.5 million obtained per sample. Total RNA was extracted from PBMCs with Trizol reagent, with at least 5.5 micrograms obtained per sample. For every donor, flow cytometry on a PBMC aliquot measured the percentage of naive CD45RAhigh/CD27high T cells. This specimen belongs to a study of blood T cells in healthy people across ages (dated by TCRdb to the mid-2010s). About the study as a whole: In model experiments, template switching captured roughly one uniquely barcoded TCR beta cDNA molecule for every two T cells. Using deep sequencing normalized with unique cDNA molecular identifiers, the study measured how TCR beta repertoire diversity changes with age. Two additional independent replicas of 1 million unique cDNA reads from the same blood draw were analyzed for two donors (one aged 18 to 30 and one aged 80 or older). The donors were divided into four age groups: young (average around 16 years), middle-aged (approximately 39), aged (under 70) and long-lived (roughly 82).

What the study reported, not specific to this receptor: Observed TCR beta diversity correlated strongly with the percentage of naive T cells measured by flow cytometry. Because profiling used bulk unsorted PBMCs, naive and antigen-experienced compartments could not be compared conclusively. Observed TCR beta diversity per million T cells fell roughly linearly with age, and a significant reduction was already apparent by age around 36. Total diversity estimates from one million sequenced T cells were considered lower bounds and underestimates. Donor CMV infection status was unknown, potentially confounding age-related changes in expanded clonotypes. Compared with the aged group, the long-lived group had more naive CD4+ T cells, fewer expanded clones and increased TCR diversity, suggesting age selection.

The CDR3 numbers 13 residues from cysteine through phenylalanine. Just CDR3 DNA is preserved here, 39 bases in frame from base 1. V is pared back by 5 bases and J by 8 bases, with 15 bases lying between the germline termini. CDR1 MDHEN and CDR2 SYDVKM were looked up in the germline V gene. These sequences were also reported in another study, on T cells of mothers and their children. Per the second study: Nine systemically healthy Caucasian individuals, comprising three mothers and their six children, were included as donors. cDNA synthesis consumed the entire amount of extracted RNA, loaded at about 1.6 ug RNA in each 15 ul reaction. In the second PCR, the M1S primer added sample barcodes and 2-4 random nucleotides. Over 8 million TCR beta CDR3 reads came from each mother, compared with 3.3 million or so reads from each child. Thymic selection shapes the output of TCR recombination in a similar way in related and unrelated pairs, and inherited differences have a minor effect. Related mother-child pairs always showed normalized repertoire overlap that was slightly higher than in unrelated mother-child pairs, though the difference was never significant. Persistent microchimeric T cell clones were not detected, at a sensitivity of approximately 98 clones per million clonotypes. To look for features that set related mother-child pairs apart from unrelated individuals, the researchers ran deep NGS to compare the TCR beta repertoires of mothers and children. The mean age was around 40 +/- 4 years for the mothers and roughly 11 +/- 4 years for the children. After adapter ligation with NEBNext reagents, the libraries were sequenced on Illumina HiSeq 2000 with 100+100 nt paired-end reads. To prevent cross-contamination, the mother and child libraries were prepared a month apart and were sequenced in separate runs. Each donor had between roughly 500,000 and 2,100,000 distinct TCR beta clonotypes identified. Naive TCR beta clonotypes were estimated from low-frequency clonotypes matched to each donor's FACS-determined naive share, without sorting.

The chain is made from TRBV28 and TRBJ1-1; the D segment could be TRBD1, given 5 matching bases. Input material: blood. This clonotype originated in a boy aged 5-17 years in good health. The DNA sequence reads TGTGCCAGCAGTGGTTTCTGGGGCACCGAAGCTTTCTTT. Its product reads: CASSGFWGTEAFF.